The clone carrying this T cell receptor (beta chain) was recorded a few times. As yet, its antigen is unknown. V was clipped by 5 bases and J by 5 bases, with 18 bases between them. The CDR3 totals 15 residues. The germline V gene has CDR1 MNHNS and CDR2 SASEGT. Quantitative 5'-RACE with molecular barcodes generated TCR beta libraries. MiXCR, applied by TCRdb to the 5' RACE reads, yields one record per CDR3 protein. The repertoire includes approximately 190,000 distinct CDR3 sequences, 10% to 15% of them detected once, and roughly 9.6% sits in the top ten. These data are taken from a study of CD8 T cells in ankylosing spondylitis. General study findings and limits: What seemed typical of ankylosing spondylitis blood was a TCR beta motif built from 8 or 9 highly homologous variants. Enrichment of disease-linked clones was reportedly significant in matched ankylosing spondylitis synovial fluid. Previous work reported some of these motif variants in the synovial fluid and blood of reactive arthritis.

Sequenced material: blood, either unsorted or a sorted T cell fraction (not recorded which). This TCR derives from a female donor with ankylosing spondylitis or in good health (not recorded which). The rearrangement links TRBV6-1 to TRBJ2-5; D not certain. The CDR3 DNA reads TGTGCCAGCAGTCCTTCGCATGGGATGAGGGAGACCCAGTACTTC. It translates to CASSPSHGMRETQYF.